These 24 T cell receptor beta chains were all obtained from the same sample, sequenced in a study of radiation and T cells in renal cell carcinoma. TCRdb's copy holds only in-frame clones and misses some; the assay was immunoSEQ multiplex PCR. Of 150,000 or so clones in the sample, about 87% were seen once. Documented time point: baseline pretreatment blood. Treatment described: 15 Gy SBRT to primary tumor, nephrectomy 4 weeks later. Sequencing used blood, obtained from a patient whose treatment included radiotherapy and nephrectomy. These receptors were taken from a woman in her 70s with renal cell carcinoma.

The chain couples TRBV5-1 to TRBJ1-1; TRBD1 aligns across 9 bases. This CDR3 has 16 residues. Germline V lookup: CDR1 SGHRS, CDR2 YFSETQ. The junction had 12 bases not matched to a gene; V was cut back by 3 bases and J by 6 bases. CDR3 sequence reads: CASSWGPPGQGAEAFF. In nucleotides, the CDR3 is TGCGCCAGCAGCTGGGGACCACCGGGACAGGGCGCTGAAGCTTTCTTT.

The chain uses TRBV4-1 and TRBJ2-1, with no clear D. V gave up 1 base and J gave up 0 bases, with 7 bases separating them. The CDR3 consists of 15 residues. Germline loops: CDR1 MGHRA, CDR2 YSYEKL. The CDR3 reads CASSQAQFSYNEQFF. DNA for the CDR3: TGCGCCAGCAGCCAAGCACAGTTCTCCTACAATGAGCAGTTCTTC.

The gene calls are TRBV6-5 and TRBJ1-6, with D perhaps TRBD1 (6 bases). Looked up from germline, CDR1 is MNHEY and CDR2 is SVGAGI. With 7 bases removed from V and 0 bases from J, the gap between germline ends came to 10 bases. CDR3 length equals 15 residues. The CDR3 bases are TGTGCCAGCAAAGGACAGAGCTCCTATAATTCACCCCTCCACTTT. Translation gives CASKGQSSYNSPLHF.

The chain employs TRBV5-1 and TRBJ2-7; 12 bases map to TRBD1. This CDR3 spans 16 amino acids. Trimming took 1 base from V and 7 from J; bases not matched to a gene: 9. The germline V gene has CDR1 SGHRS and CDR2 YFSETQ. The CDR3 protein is CASSLPGQGASGEQYF. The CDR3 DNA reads TGCGCCAGCAGCTTGCCGGGACAGGGGGCTTCGGGAGAGCAGTACTTC.

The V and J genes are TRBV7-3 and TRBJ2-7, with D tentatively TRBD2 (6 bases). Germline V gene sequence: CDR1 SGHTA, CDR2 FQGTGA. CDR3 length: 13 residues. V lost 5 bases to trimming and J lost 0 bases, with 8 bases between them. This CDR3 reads CASSRTTSYEQYF. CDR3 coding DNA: TGTGCCAGCAGCCGGACTACCTCCTACGAGCAGTACTTC.

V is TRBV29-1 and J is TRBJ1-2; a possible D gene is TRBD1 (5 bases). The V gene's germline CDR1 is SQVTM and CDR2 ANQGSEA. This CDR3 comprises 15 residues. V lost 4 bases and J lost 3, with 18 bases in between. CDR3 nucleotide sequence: TGCAGCGTTGGGCCCGGGACGGGGTTGGACTATGGCTACACCTTC. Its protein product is CSVGPGTGLDYGYTF.

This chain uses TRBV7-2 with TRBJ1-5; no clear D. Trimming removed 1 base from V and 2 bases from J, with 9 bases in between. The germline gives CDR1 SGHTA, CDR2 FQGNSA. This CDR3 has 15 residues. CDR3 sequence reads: CASSLVSDGNQPQHF. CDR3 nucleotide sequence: TGTGCCAGCAGCTTAGTGTCCGACGGCAATCAGCCCCAGCATTTT.

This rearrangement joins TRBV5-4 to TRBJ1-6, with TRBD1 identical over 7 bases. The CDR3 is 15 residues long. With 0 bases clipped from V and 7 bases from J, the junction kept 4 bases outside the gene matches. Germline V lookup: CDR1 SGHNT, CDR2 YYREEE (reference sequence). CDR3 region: CASSLVGRGNSPLHF. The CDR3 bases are TGTGCCAGCAGCTTGGTCGGCAGGGGGAATTCACCCCTCCACTTT. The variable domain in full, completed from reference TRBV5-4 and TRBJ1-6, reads ETGVTQSPTHLIKTRGQQVTLRCSSQSGHNTVSWYQQALGQGPQFIFQYYREEENGRGNFPPRFSGLQFPNYSSELNVNALELDDSALYLCASSLVGRGNSPLHFGNGTRLTVT.

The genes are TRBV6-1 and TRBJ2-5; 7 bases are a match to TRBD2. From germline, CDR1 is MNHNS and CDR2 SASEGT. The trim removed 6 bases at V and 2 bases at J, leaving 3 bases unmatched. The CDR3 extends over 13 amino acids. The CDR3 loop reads CASSSSGQETQYF. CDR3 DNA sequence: TGTGCCAGCAGCTCTAGCGGACAAGAGACCCAGTACTTC.

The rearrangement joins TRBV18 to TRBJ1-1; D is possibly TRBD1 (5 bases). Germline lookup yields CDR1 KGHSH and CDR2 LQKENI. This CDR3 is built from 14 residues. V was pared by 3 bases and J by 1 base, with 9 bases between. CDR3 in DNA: TGTGCCAGCTCACCCGACAGAGCGAACACTGAAGCTTTCTTT. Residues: CASSPDRANTEAFF. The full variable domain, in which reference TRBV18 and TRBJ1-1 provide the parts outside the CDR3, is NAGVMQNPRHLVRRRGQEARLRCSPMKGHSHVYWYRQLPEEGLKFMVYLQKENIIDESGMPKERFSAEFPKEGPSILRIQQVVRGDSAAYFCASSPDRANTEAFFGQGTRLTVV.

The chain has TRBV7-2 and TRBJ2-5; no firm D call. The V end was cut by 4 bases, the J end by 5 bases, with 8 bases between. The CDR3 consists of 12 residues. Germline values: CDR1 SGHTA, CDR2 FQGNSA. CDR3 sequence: CASSSYGETQYF. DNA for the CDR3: TGTGCCAGCAGCTCCTATGGGGAGACCCAGTACTTC.

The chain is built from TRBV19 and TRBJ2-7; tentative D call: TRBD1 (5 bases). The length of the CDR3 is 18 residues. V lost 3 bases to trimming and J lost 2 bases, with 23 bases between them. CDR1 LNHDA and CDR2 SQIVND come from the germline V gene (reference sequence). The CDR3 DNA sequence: TGTGCCAGTAGTATTGGGGCCCCTACGCTGGGAACCCCCTACGAGCAGTACTTC. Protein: CASSIGAPTLGTPYEQYF.

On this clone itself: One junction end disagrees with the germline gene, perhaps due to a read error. DNA of the CDR3: TGTGCTAGCAGCTTAGGGACGGCCCGCGAGCAGTACTTC. This codes for CASSLGTAREQYF. This rearrangement joins TRBV7-7 to TRBJ2-7; D is perhaps TRBD1 or TRBD2 (5 bases each). The CDR3 runs to 13 residues. Germline V CDR1 and CDR2: SSHAT, FNYEAQ (reference sequence).

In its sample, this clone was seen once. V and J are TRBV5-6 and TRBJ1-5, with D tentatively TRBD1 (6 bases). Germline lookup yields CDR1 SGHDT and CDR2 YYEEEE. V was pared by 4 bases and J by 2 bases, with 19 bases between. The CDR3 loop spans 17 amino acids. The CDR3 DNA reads TGTGCCAGCAGCGGAGGGGGGGCAAGAGGTCGCAATCAGCCCCAGCATTTT. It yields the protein CASSGGGARGRNQPQHF.

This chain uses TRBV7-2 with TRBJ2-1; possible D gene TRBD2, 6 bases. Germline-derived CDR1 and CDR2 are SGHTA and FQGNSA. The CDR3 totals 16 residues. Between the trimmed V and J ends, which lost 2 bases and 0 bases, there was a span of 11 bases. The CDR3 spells CASSLFGRSSYNEQFF. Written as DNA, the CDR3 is TGTGCCAGCAGCTTATTCGGGAGAAGCTCCTACAATGAGCAGTTCTTC.

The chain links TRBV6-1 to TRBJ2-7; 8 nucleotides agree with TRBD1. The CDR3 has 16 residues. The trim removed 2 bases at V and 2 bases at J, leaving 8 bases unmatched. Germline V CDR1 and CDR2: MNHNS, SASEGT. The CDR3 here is CASSEPGGILTYEQYF. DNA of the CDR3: TGTGCCAGCAGTGAACCAGGGGGCATCCTCACCTACGAGCAGTACTTC.

For the CDR3, the DNA is TGTGCCAGCAGCTTAGATTTTGAGGTCACGCAGTATTTT. Residues: CASSLDFEVTQYF. The chain combines TRBV7-2 with TRBJ2-3; no reliable D call. The V gene lost 1 base and the J gene lost 9 bases, with 11 bases spanning the gap. This CDR3 contains 13 residues. Per germline, CDR1 SGHTA and CDR2 FQGNSA.

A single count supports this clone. CDR3 amino acids: CASSLSRGGAQNYGYTF. The CDR3 nucleotides are TGTGCCAGCAGTTTATCGCGGGGGGGGGCGCAGAACTATGGCTACACCTTC. The rearrangement uses TRBV27 and TRBJ1-2, with D possibly TRBD1 on 6 matching bases. CDR1 is MNHEY, CDR2 SMNVEV, per germline (reference sequence). The ends were cut back, 0 bases at V and 2 bases at J, with 16 bases in the middle. The CDR3 runs to 17 residues.

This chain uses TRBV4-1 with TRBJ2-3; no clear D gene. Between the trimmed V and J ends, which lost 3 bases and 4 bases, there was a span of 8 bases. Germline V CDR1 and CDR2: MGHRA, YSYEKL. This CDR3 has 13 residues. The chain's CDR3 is CASSHLRADTQYF. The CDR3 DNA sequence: TGCGCCAGCAGCCACCTCAGAGCAGATACGCAGTATTTT.

The CDR3 sequence: CASSSDSSGNTIYF. As DNA, the CDR3 is TGTGCCAGCAGCTCCGATTCCTCTGGAAACACCATATATTTT. V and J are TRBV9 and TRBJ1-3; the D is unclear. Looked up from germline, CDR1 is SGDLS and CDR2 is YYNGEE. Trimming removed 4 bases at V and 0 bases at J, with 8 bases between. The CDR3 is 14 residues long.

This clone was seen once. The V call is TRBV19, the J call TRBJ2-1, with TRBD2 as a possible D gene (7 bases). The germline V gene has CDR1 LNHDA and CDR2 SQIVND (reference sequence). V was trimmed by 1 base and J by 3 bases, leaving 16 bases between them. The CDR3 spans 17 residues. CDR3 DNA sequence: TGTGCCAGTAGTATAGTCGGGGGGCCCGCGGGCTACAATGAGCAGTTCTTC. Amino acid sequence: CASSIVGGPAGYNEQFF.

CDR3 sequence: CSVEIGHGGNTIYF. CDR3 bases: TGCAGCGTTGAGATAGGACACGGGGGAAACACCATATATTTT. The chain links TRBV29-1 to TRBJ1-3; D is perhaps TRBD1 (5 bases). Germline V gene data show CDR1 as SQVTM and CDR2 as ANQGSEA. The CDR3 is 14 amino acids. Trimming pared 3 bases from V and 4 bases from J, leaving 13 bases between.

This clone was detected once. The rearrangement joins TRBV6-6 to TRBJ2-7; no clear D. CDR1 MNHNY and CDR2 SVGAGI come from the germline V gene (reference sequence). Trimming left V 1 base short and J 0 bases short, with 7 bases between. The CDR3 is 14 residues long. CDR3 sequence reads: CASSYWAASYEQYF. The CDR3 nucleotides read TGTGCCAGCAGTTACTGGGCAGCCTCCTACGAGCAGTACTTC.

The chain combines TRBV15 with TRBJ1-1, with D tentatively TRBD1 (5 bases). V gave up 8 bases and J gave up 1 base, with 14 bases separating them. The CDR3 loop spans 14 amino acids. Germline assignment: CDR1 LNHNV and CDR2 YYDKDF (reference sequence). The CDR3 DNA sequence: TGTGCCACCGCACCCGGGGGACCGAACACTGAAGCTTTCTTT. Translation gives CATAPGGPNTEAFF.